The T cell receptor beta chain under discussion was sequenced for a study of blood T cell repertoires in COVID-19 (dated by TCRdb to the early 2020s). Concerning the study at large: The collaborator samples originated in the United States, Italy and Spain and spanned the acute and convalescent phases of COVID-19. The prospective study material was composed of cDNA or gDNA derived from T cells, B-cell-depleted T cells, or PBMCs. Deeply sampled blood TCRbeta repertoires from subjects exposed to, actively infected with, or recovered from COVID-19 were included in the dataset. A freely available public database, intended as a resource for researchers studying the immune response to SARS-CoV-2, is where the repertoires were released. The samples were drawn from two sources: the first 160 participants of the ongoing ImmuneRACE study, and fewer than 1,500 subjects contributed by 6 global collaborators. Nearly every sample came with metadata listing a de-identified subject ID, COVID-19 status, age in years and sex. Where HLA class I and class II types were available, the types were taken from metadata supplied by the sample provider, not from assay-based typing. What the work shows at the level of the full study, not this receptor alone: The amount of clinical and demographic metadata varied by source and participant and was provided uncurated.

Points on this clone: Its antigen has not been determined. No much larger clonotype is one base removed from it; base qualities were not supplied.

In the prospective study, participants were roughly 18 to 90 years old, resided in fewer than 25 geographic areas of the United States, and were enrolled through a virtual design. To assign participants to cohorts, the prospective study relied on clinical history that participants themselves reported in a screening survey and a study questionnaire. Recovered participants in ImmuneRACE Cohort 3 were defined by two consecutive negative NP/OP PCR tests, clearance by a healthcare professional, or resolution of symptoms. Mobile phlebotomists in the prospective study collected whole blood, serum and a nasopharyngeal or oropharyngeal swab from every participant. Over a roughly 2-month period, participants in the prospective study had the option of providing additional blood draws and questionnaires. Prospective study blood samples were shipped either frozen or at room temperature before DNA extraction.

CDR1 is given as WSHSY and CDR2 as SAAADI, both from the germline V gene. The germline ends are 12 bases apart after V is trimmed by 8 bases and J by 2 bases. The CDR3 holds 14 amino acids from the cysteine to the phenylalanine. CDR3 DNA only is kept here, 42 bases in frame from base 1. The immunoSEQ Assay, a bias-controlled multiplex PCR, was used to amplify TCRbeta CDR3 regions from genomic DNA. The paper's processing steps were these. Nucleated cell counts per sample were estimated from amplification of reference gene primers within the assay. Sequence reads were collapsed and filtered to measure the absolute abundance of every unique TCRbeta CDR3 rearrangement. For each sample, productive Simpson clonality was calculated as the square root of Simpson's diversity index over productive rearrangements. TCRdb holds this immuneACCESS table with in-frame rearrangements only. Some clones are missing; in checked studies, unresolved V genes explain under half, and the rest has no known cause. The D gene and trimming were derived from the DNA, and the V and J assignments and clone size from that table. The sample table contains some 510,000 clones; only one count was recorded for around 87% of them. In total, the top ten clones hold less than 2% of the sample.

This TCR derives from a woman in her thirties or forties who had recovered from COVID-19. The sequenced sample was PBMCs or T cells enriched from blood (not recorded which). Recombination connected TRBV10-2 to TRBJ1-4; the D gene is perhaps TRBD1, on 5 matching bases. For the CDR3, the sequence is CASSARQTNEKLFF. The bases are TGCGCCAGCTCAGCTCGACAGACTAATGAAAAACTGTTTTTT.